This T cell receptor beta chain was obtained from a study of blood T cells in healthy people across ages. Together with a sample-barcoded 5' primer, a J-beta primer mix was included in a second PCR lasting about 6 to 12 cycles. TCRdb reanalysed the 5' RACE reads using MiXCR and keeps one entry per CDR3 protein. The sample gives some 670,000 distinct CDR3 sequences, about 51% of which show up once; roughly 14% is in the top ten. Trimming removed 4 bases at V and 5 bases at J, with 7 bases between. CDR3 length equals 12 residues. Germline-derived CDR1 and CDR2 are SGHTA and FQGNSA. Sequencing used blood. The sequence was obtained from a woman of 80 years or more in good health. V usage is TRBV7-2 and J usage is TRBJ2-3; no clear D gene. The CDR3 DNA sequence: TGTGCCAGCAGCTCAAATAGAGATACGCAGTATTTT. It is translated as CASSSNRDTQYF.